Reported below is one T cell receptor (beta chain). There is no known antigen for this receptor. There are no base qualities to consult, and no much larger clone falls within one base. Each collaborating institution followed its own protocols to collect whole blood in K2EDTA tubes. For TCRbeta analysis, collaborators shipped samples as frozen whole blood, isolated PBMCs, or DNA extracted from either of those sample types. The germline V end is reduced by 6 bases and the J end by 3 bases; junction bases left unmatched: 7. CDR1 and CDR2, per the germline V gene, are MNHEY and SVGAGI. Including the terminal cysteine and phenylalanine, the CDR3 comprises 15 residues. Only the CDR3 DNA stays, 45 bases, in frame from base 1. This sample was included in a study of blood T cell repertoires in COVID-19 (dated by TCRdb to between 2020 and 2021). With regard to the full study: Samples covering the acute and convalescent phases of COVID-19 were provided by collaborators in the United States, Italy and Spain. The material from the prospective study consisted of cDNA or gDNA derived from T cells, B-cell-depleted T cells, or PBMCs. The samples were drawn from the first 160 participants of the ongoing ImmuneRACE study and from 1,254 subjects provided by 6 global collaborators. A freely available public database, intended as a resource for researchers studying the immune response to SARS-CoV-2, is where the repertoires were released. Subjects who had been exposed to COVID-19, were actively infected with it, or had recovered from it provided the deeply sampled blood TCRbeta repertoires that made up the dataset. Nearly every sample came with metadata listing a de-identified subject ID, COVID-19 status, age in years and sex. Where HLA class I and class II types were available, the types were taken from metadata supplied by the sample provider, not from assay-based typing. Study-wide findings and limitations: The amount of clinical and demographic metadata varied by source and participant and was provided uncurated.

TCRbeta CDR3 regions were amplified from genomic DNA using the immunoSEQ Assay, a bias-controlled multiplex PCR. Per the original workflow: Nucleated cell counts per sample were estimated from amplification of reference gene primers within the assay. To quantify the absolute abundance of each unique TCRbeta CDR3 rearrangement, sequence reads were collapsed and filtered. For each sample, productive Simpson clonality was calculated by taking the square root of Simpson's diversity index across productive rearrangements. TCRdb holds this immuneACCESS table with in-frame rearrangements only. Some clones are missing; in checked studies, unresolved V genes explain under half, and the rest has no known cause. V, J and clone size reflect that table, while D and trimming were determined from the DNA. Present in this sample are about 51,000 clones, around 90% of which were seen just once. About 3% of the sample goes to the ten largest clones.

Sequenced: peripheral blood. This clonotype was obtained from a man over 45 with active COVID-19. The V and J genes are TRBV6-5 and TRBJ1-5; the junction holds 8 bases that match TRBD1. Read as DNA, the sequence is TGTGCCAGCAGGCGACAGGGGTATGACAATCAGCCCCAGCATTTT. Its protein is CASRRQGYDNQPQHF.